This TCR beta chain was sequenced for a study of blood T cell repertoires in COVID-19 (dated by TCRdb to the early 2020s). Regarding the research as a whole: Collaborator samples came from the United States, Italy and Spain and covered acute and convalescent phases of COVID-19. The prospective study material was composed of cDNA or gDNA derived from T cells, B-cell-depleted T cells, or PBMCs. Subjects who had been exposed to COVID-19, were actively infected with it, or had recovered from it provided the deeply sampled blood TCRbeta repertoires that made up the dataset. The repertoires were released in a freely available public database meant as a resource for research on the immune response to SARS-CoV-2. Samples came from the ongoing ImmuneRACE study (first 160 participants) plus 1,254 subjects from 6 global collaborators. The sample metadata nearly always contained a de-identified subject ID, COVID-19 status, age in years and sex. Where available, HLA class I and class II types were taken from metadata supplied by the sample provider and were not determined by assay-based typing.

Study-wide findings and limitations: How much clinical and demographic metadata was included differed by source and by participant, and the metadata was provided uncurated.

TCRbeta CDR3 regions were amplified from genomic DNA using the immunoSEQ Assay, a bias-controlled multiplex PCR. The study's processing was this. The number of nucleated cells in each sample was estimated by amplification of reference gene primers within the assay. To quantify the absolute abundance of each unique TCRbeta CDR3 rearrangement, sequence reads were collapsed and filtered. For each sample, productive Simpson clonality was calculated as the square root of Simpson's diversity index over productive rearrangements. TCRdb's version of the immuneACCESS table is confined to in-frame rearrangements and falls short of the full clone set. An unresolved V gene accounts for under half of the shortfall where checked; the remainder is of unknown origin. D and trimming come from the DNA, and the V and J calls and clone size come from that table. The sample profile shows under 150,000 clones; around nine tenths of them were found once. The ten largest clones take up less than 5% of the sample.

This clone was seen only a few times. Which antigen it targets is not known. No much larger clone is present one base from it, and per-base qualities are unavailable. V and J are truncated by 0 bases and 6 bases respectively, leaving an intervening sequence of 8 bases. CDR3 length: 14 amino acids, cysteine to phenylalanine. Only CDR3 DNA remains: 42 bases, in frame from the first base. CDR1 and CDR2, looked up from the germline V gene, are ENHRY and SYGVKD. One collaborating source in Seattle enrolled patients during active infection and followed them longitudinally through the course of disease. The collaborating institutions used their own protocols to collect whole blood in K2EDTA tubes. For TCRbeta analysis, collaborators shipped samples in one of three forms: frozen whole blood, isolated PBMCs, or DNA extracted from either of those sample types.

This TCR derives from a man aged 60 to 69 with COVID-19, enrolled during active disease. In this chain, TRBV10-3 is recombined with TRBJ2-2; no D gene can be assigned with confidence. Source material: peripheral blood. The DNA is TGTGCCATCAGTGAGTCGATTGCGGCCGGGGAGCTGTTTTTT. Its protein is CAISESIAAGELFF.